The subject of this entry is one T cell receptor beta chain. TCRdb reprocessed the 5' RACE reads and reports one entry per CDR3 protein, with no DNA. This table holds some 110,000 distinct CDR3 sequences. The sample comes from a study of T cells expressing NK-cell markers. The origin of this receptor is a woman aged 18-70 years in good health. Sequencing was performed on blood T cells: a sorted CD56 or NKG2C T cell subset, CD4+ or CD8+ T cells, or bulk PBMC T cells (not recorded which).

CDR3: CATSATPYNEQFF. The chain couples TRBV24-1 to TRBJ2-1. In germline, CDR1 is KGHDR, CDR2 SFDVKD. The CDR3 runs to 13 residues.